These 7 T cell receptor beta chains were all obtained from the same sample, sequenced in a study of CD8 T cells in Susac syndrome. When the RNA was reverse transcribed, random hexamers were used with an input of about 0.5 to 1 ug. TCRdb passed the immunoSEQ multiplex PCR reads through MiXCR, listing each CDR3 protein once. Of 75,000 to 100,000 distinct CDR3 sequences listed, approximately 95% are singletons. Sequences were obtained from CD8+ T cells from PBMCs. The origin of the receptors is a human donor with Susac syndrome.

The chain links TRBV29-1 to TRBJ2-7; 11 bases fit TRBD2. There are 12 residues in the CDR3. Germline CDR1 is SQVTM and CDR2 is ANQGSEA. The junction had 4 bases not matched to a gene; V was cut back by 6 bases and J by 6 bases. CDR3: CSVTGTSGEQYF. CDR3 sequence (DNA): TGCAGCGTCACCGGGACTAGCGGCGAGCAGTACTTC.

V and J are TRBV13 and TRBJ2-7; 9 bases line up with TRBD1. The junction had 10 bases not matched to a gene; V was cut back by 5 bases and J by 5 bases. The length of the CDR3 is 15 residues. The germline V gene encodes CDR1 PRHDT and CDR2 FYEKMQ (reference sequence). As DNA, the CDR3 is TGTGCCAGCAGCCCCGGCTGGACAGGGGATCACGAGCAGTACTTC. Its translation is CASSPGWTGDHEQYF. Using reference TRBV13 and TRBJ2-7 for the parts outside the CDR3, the full variable domain is AAGVIQSPRHLIKEKRETATLKCYPIPRHDTVYWYQQGPGQDPQFLISFYEKMQSDKGSIPDRFSAQQFSDYHSELNMSSLELGDSALYFCASSPGWTGDHEQYFGPGTRLTVT.

V is TRBV5-1 and J is TRBJ2-3, with 11 bases fitting TRBD2. Trimming removed 7 bases from V and 8 bases from J; junction bases left unmatched: 24. CDR1 is SGHRS and CDR2 is YFSETQ in the germline V gene. This CDR3 region has 19 residues. The CDR3 sequence: CASGFQPGLAETKGVTQYF. In nucleotides, the CDR3 is TGCGCCAGCGGATTCCAACCGGGACTAGCGGAGACAAAGGGTGTTACGCAGTATTTT.

J is TRBJ2-7 and V is TRBV27; 12 bases fit TRBD1. The CDR3 totals 14 residues. The V and J ends lost 3 bases and 5 bases, in that order; junction bases with no gene match: 2. The germline V gene has CDR1 MNHEY and CDR2 SMNVEV (reference sequence). For the CDR3, the DNA is TGTGCCAGCAGTTTCGGGACAGGGGGCGACGAGCAGTACTTC. This translates into CASSFGTGGDEQYF.

The chain uses TRBV9 and TRBJ2-7, with TRBD2 matching over 13 bases. V shed 2 bases and J 5 bases; nucleotides not matched to a gene: 4. The CDR3 extends over 15 amino acids. Germline CDR1 and CDR2: SGDLS and YYNGEE. The CDR3 nucleotides are TGTGCCAGCAGCGTTGGGACTAGCGGGATGAACGAGCAGTACTTC. It codes for CASSVGTSGMNEQYF.

The V call is TRBV25-1, the J call TRBJ2-5, with D possibly matching TRBD1 (6 bases). V lost 3 bases, J lost 5 bases, and 13 bases lay in between. CDR1 MGHDK and CDR2 SYGVNS come from the germline V gene. CDR3 size: 14 residues. CDR3 bases: TGTGCCAGCAGTGAGATGGGGGCGGCGGAGACCCAGTACTTC. Translating gives CASSEMGAAETQYF.

The chain employs TRBV20-1 and TRBJ2-3, with 9 bases lining up with TRBD2. V trimming: 4 bases; J trimming: 2 bases; junction bases outside the gene matches: 13. Germline V CDR1 and CDR2: DFQATT, SNEGSKA (reference sequence). This CDR3 is built from 17 residues. CDR3 in DNA: TGCAGTGCTACCCCGCGCGGGAGGGCCTTCTACACAGATACGCAGTATTTT. It encodes CSATPRGRAFYTDTQYF.